This T cell receptor beta chain originates from a study of T cell clones after liver transplantation (dated by TCRdb to between 2019 and 2020). Broadly, across the study: The samples were obtained from ITN030ST, a randomized trial that attempted immunosuppression withdrawal within 2 years after liver transplantation. Three of the eight recipients were HCV-positive; the others were transplanted for non-autoimmune, non-viral indications. Tolerance was defined as complete immunosuppression withdrawal for at least one year with no rise in liver enzymes beyond twice the upper limit of normal. Subjects received no induction therapy and standard immunosuppression until randomization at 12-24 months post-transplant. Blood samples were collected pre-transplant, pre-randomization before withdrawal, and post-randomization after either complete withdrawal or failed withdrawal. Third party-reactive TCRbeta sequences from pre-transplant MLRs were also identified as an antigen-independent comparator for donor-reactive sequences. Of the 8 liver transplant recipients making up the studied cohort, 3 were classified as tolerant and 5 as non-tolerant. Donor-reactive T cell clones were identified by TCRbeta sequencing after a pre-transplant mixed lymphocyte reaction and then tracked in post-transplant blood. Broader findings and caveats from the paper: In most of the 8 subjects, circulating donor-reactive CD4 TCRbeta sequences decreased significantly after transplant, regardless of tolerance or HCV status. Since no allograft tissue specimens were available, donor-reactive T cells may have migrated into the graft instead of being deleted. Low numbers of available donor cells limited the measurable donor-reactive repertoire in a couple of subjects. Donor-reactive sequences decreased more than third party-reactive sequences, which suggests partial antigen-specific deletion that was not related to withdrawal success. Because of small, heterogeneous patient numbers and non-standardized post-transplant time points, the conclusions were only preliminary. When repertoire turnover was accounted for, significantly reduced detection of donor-reactive sequences was found in 7 of 8 subjects for CD4 and in 8 of 8 subjects for CD8.

Thawed unstimulated PBMCs were stained for CD3, CD4 and CD8 and FACS-sorted into CD3+CD4+ and CD3+CD8+ populations. All 8 studied subjects were randomized to withdrawal of immunosuppression. Genomic DNA was isolated with the Qiagen DNeasy Blood and Tissue Kit. On this clone: There is no known antigen for this receptor. Base qualities are not recorded, but no much larger clone differs from it by a single base.

V is pared back by 4 bases and J by 4 bases, with 8 bases lying between the germline termini. CDR3 length: 13 amino acids, cysteine to phenylalanine. Only CDR3 DNA is held: 39 bases, read in frame from base 1. CDR1 and CDR2 are read off the germline V gene as SGHDN and FVKESK. High-throughput TCRbeta CDR3 sequencing of frozen genomic DNA was performed by immunoSEQ, including PCR amplification, mapping, bias correction and internal controls. Per the authors' processing: Productive rearrangements were retained, and unique TCRbeta sequences were defined by the CDR3 nucleotide sequence together with the V and J gene. For classification of a sequence as donor-reactive, at least 5-fold expansion in CFSE-low cells relative to unstimulated pre-transplant cells and a frequency of at least 0.01% were required. To ensure at least 90% detection power, minimum frequency thresholds were set for each subject based on that subject's lowest-template unstimulated sample. Repertoire turnover was measured by Jensen-Shannon divergence between the top 1000 TCRbeta sequences post- and pre-transplant. Changes in detection of donor-reactive sequences were tested with two-sided Fisher's exact tests. In TCRdb, the immuneACCESS table is reduced to in-frame sequences with V and J assigned. These tables do not hold every clone; where another copy was compared, an unresolved V gene accounts for under half, and the others remain unexplained. The V and J calls and clone size are taken from that table; D and trimming were inferred from the DNA. This sample lists about 51,000 clones; 85% to 90% were detected once. The ten largest clones add up to about an eighth of the sample.

Here the sequenced sample was CD8+ T cells from blood, taken 12 months after liver transplant. The clonotype originates from a human patient who received a liver transplant. Post transplant, some T cells may arise from the graft donor. Recombination linked TRBV14 to TRBJ1-5; no D segment can be confidently identified. The CDR3 protein is CASSLSGNQPQHF. The DNA sequence is given as TGTGCCAGCAGCCTCAGTGGTAATCAGCCCCAGCATTTT.